This is a list of T cell receptor beta chains from one sample in a study of blood T cell repertoires in COVID-19. TCRdb's copy holds only in-frame clones and misses some; the assay was immunoSEQ multiplex PCR. The table has 170,000 or so clones, approximately 86% seen once. Sequenced material: peripheral blood. The receptors stem from a man aged 60 to 75 with COVID-19, enrolled during active disease. CDR3s include the opening cysteine and the closing phenylalanine or tryptophan. Fields, in order: D gene, V gene, J gene, clone size, CDR3 DNA, CDR3 protein. D genes are given only for firm matches. Expanded clones are given a class, and other clones once, few, many or no size at all.

.	TRBV19	TRBJ1-2	.	TGTGCCAGTAGTATAGGTAATCCAGGACACGGGGGTGATGGCTACACCTTC	CASSIGNPGHGGDGYTF
.	TRBV10-3	TRBJ1-1	.	TGTGCCATCAGTGTAGACAGCAACACTGAAGCTTTCTTT	CAISVDSNTEAFF
.	TRBV14	TRBJ1-2	.	TGTGCCAGCAGCCAAGATCGGCAGGCTAACTATGGCTACACCTTC	CASSQDRQANYGYTF
.	TRBV30	TRBJ1-6	.	TGTGCCTGGAGTCCTCCGAGCTCCTATAATTCACCCCTCCACTTT	CAWSPPSSYNSPLHF
TRBD1	TRBV6-6	TRBJ2-7	once	TGTGCCAGCAGTTACTCGAGGGACAGCTCCTACGAGCAGTACTTC	CASSYSRDSSYEQYF
.	TRBV18	TRBJ1-2	.	TGTGCCAGCTCACCACGGGGGCCCGGATATTTCTACACCTTC	CASSPRGPGYFYTF
.	TRBV5-1	TRBJ1-1	.	TGCGCCAGCAGCTTGGCTCCTAACACTGAAGCTTTCTTT	CASSLAPNTEAFF
TRBD1	TRBV4-3	TRBJ2-4	.	TGCGCCAGCAGCCAAGAGGGGTCGGCAGGGGGACCCCTCAAAAACATTCAGTACTTC	CASSQEGSAGGPLKNIQYF
TRBD2	TRBV27	TRBJ2-7	.	TGTGCCAGCAGTTTATTCCTAGCGGGAAACACCTACGAGCAGTACTTC	CASSLFLAGNTYEQYF
.	TRBV12-3/TRBV12-4	TRBJ1-1	.	TGTGCCAGCAGTTTCCCAGGGAGGGCTGAAGCTTTCTTT	CASSFPGRAEAFF
.	TRBV11-2	TRBJ2-5	.	TGTGCCACGGGGAACCGATATCTGGAGACCCAGTACTTC	CATGNRYLETQYF
.	TRBV10-2	TRBJ1-5	.	TGCGCCAGCAGTGCAGGCAGGGAAGGACAGCCCCAGCATTTT	CASSAGREGQPQHF
TRBD1	TRBV6-5	TRBJ2-7	.	TGTGCCAGCAGAAAGGGACAGGCAACCTACGAGCAGTACTTC	CASRKGQATYEQYF
.	TRBV7-2	TRBJ2-1	.	TGTGCCAGCAGCGGTACCGCTCAGGTTAGGAGGGACAATGAGCAGTTCTTC	CASSGTAQVRRDNEQFF
.	TRBV30	TRBJ1-1	.	TGTGCCTGGAGTGGAGGAGACACTGAAGCTTTCTTT	CAWSGGDTEAFF
.	TRBV24-1	TRBJ2-1	.	TGTGCCACCAGTGATTTCGGAGTGAATGAGCAGTTCTTC	CATSDFGVNEQFF
TRBD1	TRBV4-3	TRBJ1-4	.	TGCGCCAGCAGCCAAGGGACAGGGGGCTATGAAAAACTGTTTTTT	CASSQGTGGYEKLFF
.	TRBV20-1	TRBJ1-2	.	TGCAGTGCTAAATTGCGTGATGGCTACACCTTC	CSAKLRDGYTF
.	TRBV30	TRBJ1-6	.	TGTGCCTGGAGTGTACTGGACATGAAGAGTAATTCACCCCTCCACTTT	CAWSVLDMKSNSPLHF
.	TRBV7-2	TRBJ2-5	.	TGTGCCAGCAGCACCTCCTGGGGCGAGACCCAGTACTTC	CASSTSWGETQYF
.	TRBV7-2	TRBJ1-3	once	TGTGCCAGCAGCTTTGGGGACTCCTCTGGAAACACCATATATTTT	CASSFGDSSGNTIYF
TRBD1	TRBV3-1/TRBV3-2	TRBJ1-1	once	TGTGCCAGCAGCCGGGACAGGGGGCTGTCCACTGAAGCTTTCTTT	CASSRDRGLSTEAFF
.	TRBV19	TRBJ2-3	.	TGTGCCAGTAGCCAGGGGGGCGGCGTGTATTATTTT	CASSQGGGVYYF
.	TRBV24-1	TRBJ2-2	.	TGTGCCACTCAATCCAGGGACACTAACACCGGGGAGCTGTTTTTT	CATQSRDTNTGELFF
TRBD1	TRBV18	TRBJ2-2	.	TGTGCCAGCTCACCTTCCGGGACAGCAACGAACACCGGGGAGCTGTTTTTT	CASSPSGTATNTGELFF
.	TRBV7-3	TRBJ1-1	.	TGTGCCAGCAGCTTAACAGGAGTGAACACTGAAGCTTTCTTT	CASSLTGVNTEAFF
TRBD1	TRBV30	TRBJ2-7	.	TGTGCCTCAAGGGACAGGGACTACGAGCAGTACTTC	CASRDRDYEQYF
TRBD2	TRBV9	TRBJ2-5	.	TGTGCCAGCAGCGTAGGGATGGTAGCGGGGCGTCAAGAGACCCAGTACTTC	CASSVGMVAGRQETQYF
.	TRBV6-2/TRBV6-3	TRBJ2-5	.	TGTGCCAGCAGGTACAGACAGTTACAAGAGACCCAGTACTTC	CASRYRQLQETQYF
.	TRBV4-3	TRBJ2-3	.	TGCGCCAGCAGCCTTAGGGGCAGGAGCACAGATACGCAGTATTTT	CASSLRGRSTDTQYF
.	TRBV7-2	TRBJ1-1	.	TGTGCCAGCAGCGCCACACAGGGAACAGAAGCTTTCTTT	CASSATQGTEAFF
.	TRBV11-3	TRBJ1-6	.	TGTGCCAGCAGCCCGGGACAAGTAAATTCACCCCTCCACTTT	CASSPGQVNSPLHF
.	TRBV4-3	TRBJ1-2	few	TGCGCCAGCAGCCCCGGAACAGGGAACTATGGCTACACCTTC	CASSPGTGNYGYTF
.	TRBV11-3	TRBJ2-7	few	TGTGCCAGCAGTTCGCGGTTGGCCGAGCAGTACTTC	CASSSRLAEQYF
TRBD1	TRBV7-2	TRBJ1-2	.	TGTGCCAGCAGCTTAGTGGGACAGGGGGCATATGGCTACACCTTC	CASSLVGQGAYGYTF
TRBD1	TRBV2	TRBJ1-3	.	TGTGCCAGCAGTGGACAGGGCTCTGGAAACACCATATATTTT	CASSGQGSGNTIYF
.	TRBV4-3	TRBJ1-5	.	TGCGCCAGCAGCCAAGATGAATACCCACACAATCAGCCCCAGCATTTT	CASSQDEYPHNQPQHF
.	TRBV29-1	TRBJ1-2	.	TGCAGCGTTGACCGAAGGTCTCGGGGGGCGTTATCTAATTCGAACTATGGCTACACCTTC	CSVDRRSRGALSNSNYGYTF
TRBD1	TRBV7-9	TRBJ1-2	.	TGTGCCAGCAGCGCGACGACAGGGGTTGGCTACACCTTC	CASSATTGVGYTF
.	TRBV6-2/TRBV6-3	TRBJ2-1	.	TGTGCCAGCAGCCCCGAGAGTGAGCAGTTCTTC	CASSPESEQFF
.	TRBV19	TRBJ1-4	few	TGTGCCAGTAGTATAACGGGACTGAGTGAAAAACTGTTTTTT	CASSITGLSEKLFF